The subject of this entry is one TCR beta chain. The data stem from a study of shared clonotypes between healthy human individuals. The repertoire was sequenced with immunoSEQ multiplex PCR; TCRdb's copy has only in-frame clones and lacks some. The profile covers fewer than 2.5 million clones, with 80% to 95% appearing a single time and about 0.34% taken by the ten largest. Healthy and HIV-negative, the adult donors had no recent acute infections or vaccinations. This CDR3 spans 14 amino acids. V was shortened by 4 bases and J by 6 bases, with 13 bases between the two germline ends. Germline V gives CDR1 MGHRA, CDR2 YSYEKL.

The V gene is TRBV4-1, the J gene TRBJ1-3, with a possible D match to TRBD1 (6 bases). Material for sequencing was naive CD4+ T cells from PBMCs. Indicated subset: CD45RA+ positively selected. The clonotype was recovered from a man younger than 35 in good health. Some clones in this sample may be carry-over from other donors' samples. This CDR3 is CASSLNRVLNTIYF. The CDR3 DNA sequence: TGCGCCAGCAGCCTAAACAGGGTTTTAAACACCATATATTTT.